Below are 21 T cell receptor beta chains sequenced from a single sample in a study of shared clonotypes between healthy human individuals. Sequenced by immunoSEQ multiplex PCR; TCRdb stores in-frame clones only, minus some. Of 2,500,000 or so clones detected, roughly 90% appear once; the ten largest clones hold around 0.38%. The sequenced sample was naive CD4+ T cells from PBMCs. The subset is: CD45RA+ positively selected. The receptors derive from a man between 18 and 35 years old in good health. Some clones in this sample may be carry-over from other donors' samples.

The chain employs TRBV7-3 and TRBJ2-2; D is unresolved. From germline, CDR1 is SGHTA and CDR2 FQGTGA. Trimming shortened V by 1 base and J by 5 bases, and 5 bases separated the two germline ends. The CDR3 runs to 13 residues. The DNA of the CDR3 is TGTGCCAGCAGCTTAAAGAGTACCGGGGAGCTGTTTTTT. The encoded protein is CASSLKSTGELFF.

The chain carries TRBV7-9 and TRBJ1-5, with 9 positions matching TRBD1. The CDR3 contains 16 residues. V lost 1 base, J lost 1 base, and 2 bases stayed unmatched. Germline V gene data show CDR1 as SEHNR and CDR2 as FQNEAQ (reference sequence). CDR3 sequence reads: CASSLGDRDSNQPQHF. The CDR3 nucleotides are TGTGCCAGCAGCTTAGGGGACAGGGACAGCAATCAGCCCCAGCATTTT.

This chain uses TRBV5-1 with TRBJ2-5, with D possibly TRBD2 on 7 matching bases. The CDR3 is 15 amino acids. Trimming pared 4 bases from V and 4 bases from J, leaving 17 bases between. Germline V gene sequence: CDR1 SGHRS, CDR2 YFSETQ. The DNA of the CDR3 is TGCGCCAGCAGCCTCGAGAGGGGGGGCGGAGAGACCCAGTACTTC. Its protein is CASSLERGGGETQYF.

This clone was observed once. The chain joins TRBV7-7 to TRBJ2-5; D not resolved. This CDR3 comprises 15 residues. Trimming left V 1 base short and J 3 bases short, with 12 bases between. Looked up from germline, CDR1 is SSHAT and CDR2 is FNYEAQ (reference sequence). The CDR3, as DNA: TGTGCCAGCAGCTTAGGTGCAGGAAGAGAAGAGACCCAGTACTTC. Protein sequence: CASSLGAGREETQYF.

This chain joins TRBV7-3 and TRBJ1-2; TRBD1 matches at 8 bases. CDR1 is SGHTA, CDR2 FQGTGA, per germline. V dropped 5 bases and J dropped 7; count of bases not matched to a gene: 6. The CDR3 runs 13 residues. This CDR3 reads CASSQTGAVGYTF. CDR3 in DNA: TGTGCCAGCAGCCAGACAGGGGCGGTTGGCTACACCTTC.

The sample holds one count of this clone. This CDR3 reads CASSFETGIVLGSGNTIYF. The DNA for the CDR3 is TGTGCCAGCAGCTTCGAGACAGGCATCGTTCTTGGCTCTGGAAACACCATATATTTT. This sequence joins TRBV7-9 and TRBJ1-3; possible D gene TRBD1, 6 bases. V dropped 3 bases and J dropped 0 bases, with 21 bases sitting between them. The CDR3 loop spans 19 amino acids. Germline values: CDR1 SEHNR, CDR2 FQNEAQ (reference sequence).

Remarks on this clone: The junction does not match germline at one end; this may be a read error. The chain is built from TRBV9 and TRBJ1-1, with 9 bases lining up with TRBD1. This CDR3 is 12 amino acids long. CDR1 is SGDLS and CDR2 is YYNGEE in the germline V gene. The CDR3 coding sequence is TGTGCCAGCAGCGTAGGTTACAGGGGGCAATCCTTT. Translated, it gives CASSVGYRGQSF. The whole variable domain, filled in from reference TRBV9 and TRBJ1-1, reads DSGVTQTPKHLITATGQRVTLRCSPRSGDLSVYWYQQSLDQGLQFLIQYYNGEERAKGNILERFSAQQFPDLHSELNLSSLELGDSALYFCASSVGYRGQSFGQGTRLTVV.

Only one count was recorded for this clone. The V gene is TRBV7-2, the J gene TRBJ2-7; D is perhaps TRBD1 (7 bases). Per germline, CDR1 SGHTA and CDR2 FQGNSA. This CDR3 has 16 residues. Trimming took off 1 base at V and 4 bases at J, with 17 bases between the two ends. The CDR3 DNA reads as TGTGCCAGCAGCTTAGGCCGCTTAGCAGGGGGGTACGAGCAGTACTTC. Protein product: CASSLGRLAGGYEQYF.

The chain links TRBV11-2 to TRBJ2-1; 7 bases fit TRBD1. Germline V gene sequence: CDR1 SGHAT, CDR2 FQNNGV. V was pared by 3 bases and J by 12 bases, with 8 bases of the junction left unmatched. CDR3 size: 13 residues. As DNA, the CDR3 is TGTGCCAGCAGCTTTACTCGACGGGACAGGCAGTTCTTC. This encodes CASSFTRRDRQFF.

The J gene is TRBJ1-5, the V gene TRBV5-4; D possibly corresponds to TRBD1 (6 bases). CDR1 is SGHNT, CDR2 YYREEE, per germline (reference sequence). The length of the CDR3 is 14 residues. V lost 2 bases and J lost 4, with 10 bases in between. The CDR3 DNA follows: TGTGCCAGCAGCTTAGAGGGGACAAATCAGCCCCAGCATTTT. It codes for CASSLEGTNQPQHF. Full variable domain (rest looked up from reference TRBV5-4 and TRBJ1-5): ETGVTQSPTHLIKTRGQQVTLRCSSQSGHNTVSWYQQALGQGPQFIFQYYREEENGRGNFPPRFSGLQFPNYSSELNVNALELDDSALYLCASSLEGTNQPQHFGDGTRLSIL.

J is TRBJ2-7 and V is TRBV7-2, with 12 bases identical to TRBD2. This CDR3 is 15 amino acids long. The V gene end was trimmed by 4 bases and the J gene end by 5 bases; junction bases not matched to a gene: 6. Germline V CDR1 and CDR2: SGHTA, FQGNSA. The CDR3 coding sequence is TGTGCCAGCAGCTCACCTAGCGGGAGGGCCCACGAGCAGTACTTC. Translation: CASSSPSGRAHEQYF.

The chain has TRBV27 and TRBJ2-7; 10 bases match TRBD2. V gave up 6 bases and J gave up 4 bases; unmatched junction bases: 12. The CDR3 totals 16 residues. CDR1 and CDR2 from the germline V gene are MNHEY and SMNVEV (reference sequence). The CDR3 loop reads CASRRRIAGGLYEQYF. The CDR3 DNA reads TGTGCCAGCAGAAGAAGGATAGCGGGAGGACTTTACGAGCAGTACTTC.

The chain employs TRBV18 and TRBJ2-1; TRBD1 might be the D (7 bases). Germline V gives CDR1 KGHSH, CDR2 LQKENI. V was pared by 5 bases and J by 7 bases, with 15 bases between. The CDR3 is 14 amino acids. CDR3 nucleotides: TGTGCCAGCTCATTCAAGGAGGGGGCGAATGAGCAGTTCTTC. Amino acid sequence: CASSFKEGANEQFF.

The chain links TRBV7-3 to TRBJ2-1; TRBD2 aligns across 16 bases. The CDR3 consists of 21 residues. V dropped 5 bases and J dropped 4; count of bases not matched to a gene: 17. The germline V gene has CDR1 SGHTA and CDR2 FQGTGA. The CDR3: CASSPKGLAGGPSGGYNEQFF. In DNA, the CDR3 is TGTGCCAGCAGCCCAAAGGGACTAGCGGGAGGGCCCTCAGGGGGATACAATGAGCAGTTCTTC.

Here the CDR3 DNA reads TGTGCCAGCAGAGTGGGGACAGGTGAAAAACTGTTTTTT. Protein sequence: CASRVGTGEKLFF. V gene TRBV6-1 combines with J gene TRBJ1-4; 8 positions match TRBD1. From germline, CDR1 is MNHNS and CDR2 SASEGT. The CDR3 sequence is 13 residues long. V gave up 6 bases and J gave up 7 bases; unmatched junction bases: 4.

V usage is TRBV11-2 and J usage is TRBJ2-2; the match to TRBD1 covers 7 bases. There are 18 residues in the CDR3. The germline V gene has CDR1 SGHAT and CDR2 FQNNGV. Trimming took 1 base from V and 4 from J; bases not matched to a gene: 12. The CDR3 is CASSLAGDRAWGTGELFF. The DNA for the CDR3 is TGTGCCAGCAGCTTAGCTGGGGACAGAGCTTGGGGCACCGGGGAGCTGTTTTTT.

This chain connects TRBV28 to TRBJ1-1; D is unclear. The CDR3 contains 14 residues. Trimming shortened V by 10 bases and J by 4 bases, and 19 bases separated the two germline ends. Germline V lookup: CDR1 MDHEN, CDR2 SYDVKM. DNA of the CDR3: TGTGCCATCCGACCAACAGTTTTGGGCACTGAAGCTTTCTTT. Protein product: CAIRPTVLGTEAFF.

This clone appeared once. The chain is built from TRBV10-3 and TRBJ2-7; perhaps TRBD1 as D (5 bases). This CDR3 is built from 13 residues. The germline gives CDR1 ENHRY, CDR2 SYGVKD. Trimming pared 10 bases from V and 3 bases from J, leaving 16 bases between. The CDR3 DNA reads TGTGCCACCTTGGACAAGTCTTACTACGAGCAGTACTTC. Amino acids: CATLDKSYYEQYF.

This sequence joins TRBV7-6 and TRBJ2-3; tentatively, D is TRBD2 (5 bases). There are 16 residues in the CDR3. V was cut by 3 bases and J by 0 bases, with 13 bases left in between. In germline, CDR1 is SGHVS, CDR2 FNYEAQ. CDR3 nucleotides: TGTGCCAGCAGCTTCAGACTAACGCCGAGCACAGATACGCAGTATTTT. As protein: CASSFRLTPSTDTQYF. Using reference TRBV7-6 and TRBJ2-3 for the parts outside the CDR3, the full variable domain is GAGVSQSPRYKVTKRGQDVALRCDPISGHVSLYWYRQALGQGPEFLTYFNYEAQQDKSGLPNDRFSAERPEGSISTLTIQRTEQRDSAMYRCASSFRLTPSTDTQYFGPGTRLTVL.

The J gene is TRBJ1-2, the V gene TRBV4-2, with D possibly TRBD1 on 5 matching bases. Trimming stripped 0 bases from V and 7 bases from J, with 15 bases between. Germline V lookup: CDR1 LGHNA, CDR2 YNFKEQ. The length of the CDR3 is 15 residues. CDR3 DNA: TGTGCCAGCAGCCAAGAGGGGGACTCGAGAGGTGGCTACACCTTC. Translated, it gives CASSQEGDSRGGYTF.

This clone was observed once. The chain couples TRBV11-1 to TRBJ2-3, with TRBD1 identical over 10 bases. Germline CDR1 SGHAT, CDR2 FQDESV (reference sequence). After removal of 3 bases from V and 0 bases from J, the junction contained 6 bases not matched to a gene. The CDR3 consists of 17 residues. The CDR3 DNA follows: TGTGCCAGCAGCTTGGGACAGGGGACTTATAGCACAGATACGCAGTATTTT. Translated: CASSLGQGTYSTDTQYF.